The sample holds many counts of the clone carrying this T cell receptor beta chain. The data stem from a study of T cells after yellow fever vaccination. TCRdb reprocessed the 5' RACE reads with MiXCR, giving one entry per CDR3 protein. The sample holds under 150,000 distinct CDR3 sequences, over 7% seen once. This specimen was CD4+ T cells sorted from PBMCs, taken 5 days after the yellow fever booster vaccination. The origin of this receptor is a man between 25 and 39 years old who received the YFV17D yellow fever vaccine.

CDR3 loop: CASSLVSGIGAKNIQYF. CDR3 nucleotides: TGTGCCAGCAGCTTAGTTTCAGGGATAGGAGCCAAAAACATTCAGTACTTC. J is TRBJ2-4 and V is TRBV7-2, with D possibly TRBD1 on 5 matching bases. V was trimmed by 1 base and J by 0 bases, leaving 13 bases between them. There are 17 residues in the CDR3. Germline assignment: CDR1 SGHTA and CDR2 FQGNSA.